The 4 T cell receptor beta chains below all came from one sample that was sequenced in a study of CD8+ T cells in alopecia areata. After isolation, RNA underwent reverse transcription to generate cDNA as the sequencing template. This table comes from immunoSEQ multiplex PCR, and its TCRdb copy is limited to in-frame clones, with some not included. The table has hundreds of thousands of clones, less than 80% seen once; the top ten hold more than 0.95%. Specimen: CD4+ T cells sorted from blood, collected at week 0. The receptors shown here come from a human donor with alopecia areata.

Only a few counts were recorded for this clone. The CDR3 loop is CSAWGRETQYF. DNA of the CDR3: TGCAGTGCTTGGGGCCGGGAGACCCAGTACTTC. This rearrangement joins TRBV20-1 to TRBJ2-5, with D perhaps TRBD1 (5 bases). Germline V gene sequence: CDR1 DFQATT, CDR2 SNEGSKA (reference sequence). CDR3 length equals 11 residues. V was shortened by 5 bases and J by 5 bases, with 9 bases between the two germline ends.

This clone was seen only once. V usage is TRBV6-6 and J usage is TRBJ2-3; D gene ambiguous. The CDR3 has 12 amino acids. Germline lookup yields CDR1 MNHNY and CDR2 SVGAGI (reference sequence). The ends were cut back, 4 bases at V and 2 bases at J, with 4 bases in the middle. CDR3 protein: CASSLVTDTQYF. The CDR3 nucleotides are TGTGCCAGCAGTTTAGTCACAGATACGCAGTATTTT.

V usage is TRBV12-5 and J usage is TRBJ1-5; weak D call: TRBD1 (6 bases). The V end lost 7 bases, the J end lost 6 bases, and 13 bases lay between the germline ends. CDR1 and CDR2 (germline): LGHNT, FRNRAP. The CDR3 totals 13 residues. The CDR3 spells CASVPPGAQPQHF. The CDR3, as DNA: TGTGCTAGTGTCCCCCCGGGGGCTCAGCCCCAGCATTTT.

V and J are TRBV7-2 and TRBJ2-1; D gene ambiguous. From germline, CDR1 is SGHTA and CDR2 FQGNSA. V lost 4 bases, J lost 4 bases, and 14 bases lay in between. This CDR3 has 15 residues. CDR3 nucleotides: TGTGCCAGCAGCTCTCCCAGGAGAACATACAATGAGCAGTTCTTC. It translates to CASSSPRRTYNEQFF.